A selection of T cell receptor beta chains follows, all from one sample in a study of T cells in Graves' hyperthyroidism and ophthalmopathy. Using its own MiXCR run on the multiplex PCR reads, TCRdb lists one record per CDR3 protein. The sample contains 450,000 to 700,000 distinct CDR3 sequences, about half of which appear only once. Sequenced sample: peripheral blood or thyroid tissue (not recorded which). These receptors all stem from a woman between 18 and 29 years old with Graves' hyperthyroidism. The CDR3 runs from the conserved cysteine through the conserved F or W. Size values are once, few and many counts, or a class for expanded clones, and some rows have none.

TRBV6-2/TRBV6-3	many	CASSTIGTRAPDTEAFF
TRBV7-9	many	CASSLITGGTGNTIYF
TRBV4-1	many	CASSQPVGSYEQYF
TRBV20-1	NA	CSARGEGLAGPGELFF
TRBV10-3	many	CAISKGLYQETQYF
TRBV7-9	many	CASSSGEYQETQYF
TRBV7-2	many	CASSLTAESSYEQYF
TRBV19	many	CASSLRTGTGFSNQPQHF
TRBV2	NA	CASRGTGDTQYF
TRBV27	NA	CASSSDSPNEQYF
TRBV5-1	few	CASSLAGADYNEQFF
TRBV5-1	many	CASSPRLVNTEAFF
TRBV19	few	CASSKGIDSGANVLTF
TRBV2	few	CASSEGAGGPDEQFF
TRBV11-1	NA	CASSATGLAGGGLGANVLTF
TRBV11-2	many	CASSLAGVQETQYF
TRBV13	NA	CASSLGAPQGNQPQHF
TRBV14	many	CASSQEGPRWPQHF
TRBV2	once	CATKGSRSGEQYF
TRBV3-1	many	CASSQVDGPEAFF
TRBV7-2	NA	CASSLGDRDGYTF
TRBV19	many	CASSASGASSYEQYF
TRBV20-1	once	CSAIFSGRVSHYEQYF
TRBV2	few	CASSGPRGYNEQFF
TRBV5-1	many	CASGIGYEQYF
TRBV30	few	CALDREGGTNEKLFF
TRBV29-1	NA	CSVEMLGTQYF
TRBV19	NA	CARDGRPNQPQHF
TRBV15	NA	CATSSSGRASTDTQYF
TRBV5-6	NA	CASSLGTASYSGANVLTF
TRBV9	many	CASSPRGWSEQYF
TRBV7-2	NA	CASSQPGLKEQYF
TRBV12-3/TRBV12-4	many	CASRAQGRNQPQHF
TRBV6-1	many	CASSDVTGLNTEAFF
TRBV29-1	NA	CSVSGGGRGYEQYF
TRBV24-1	NA	CATSQLSEQFF
TRBV29-1	NA	CSVEGGLAGGQETQYF
TRBV6-5	many	CASSSTAENYEQYF
TRBV9	many	CASSVGGSEAFF
TRBV14	many	CASSPFLGLNTGELFF
TRBV24-1	few	CATSDSRPSADTQYF
TRBV24-1	few	CATSDYRRRDSYNEQFF
TRBV15	many	CATSRDKGQPQHF
TRBV20-1	once	CSATRGAGGQPQHF
TRBV29-1	NA	CSAGLAGGTDTQYF
TRBV2	NA	CASSTTGTSLSVGELFF
TRBV7-9	NA	CASRQESRGGVNRKPDYEQYF
TRBV2	NA	CASVEGRGLRGKQYF
TRBV20-1	NA	CRDLGGTTSYEQYF
TRBV5-6	NA	CASSLDLGQVSFGNTEAFF
TRBV4-1	NA	CASSPTGFGGAFF
TRBV5-4	many	CASRIPGRETEAFF
TRBV7-9	NA	CASSSQDEQYF
TRBV29-1	NA	CSVGDRVGSQPQHF